The T cell receptor (beta chain) under discussion was sequenced for a study of early T cells in non-severe SARS-CoV-2 infection. Study-wide background: The sequenced material was bulk RNA from unsorted whole blood, and its chains were unpaired. Study observations and caveats: VDJdb matching, biased toward anti-spike CD8 responses, missed private and CD4 specificities.

V lost 0 bases and J lost 4, with 9 bases in between. Germline V lookup: CDR1 LGHDT, CDR2 YNNKEL (reference sequence). This CDR3 contains 14 residues. This clonotype was seen at least ten times. The antigen is unknown. Individual cDNA molecules carried attached unique molecular identifiers. TCRdb independently ran MiXCR on the 5' RACE reads; one entry per CDR3 protein. Of fewer than 65,000 distinct CDR3 sequences listed, about 6% were seen once; the top ten hold 3% to 3.5%. Specimen: whole blood, collected at baseline. The J gene is TRBJ1-1, the V gene TRBV3-1; no firm D call. The sequence came from an adult who was a healthcare worker with PCR-confirmed SARS-CoV-2 infection or an uninfected control (not recorded which). The CDR3 is CASSQDGRVTEAFF. The CDR3 region has the DNA TGTGCCAGCAGCCAAGATGGGCGGGTCACTGAAGCTTTCTTT.